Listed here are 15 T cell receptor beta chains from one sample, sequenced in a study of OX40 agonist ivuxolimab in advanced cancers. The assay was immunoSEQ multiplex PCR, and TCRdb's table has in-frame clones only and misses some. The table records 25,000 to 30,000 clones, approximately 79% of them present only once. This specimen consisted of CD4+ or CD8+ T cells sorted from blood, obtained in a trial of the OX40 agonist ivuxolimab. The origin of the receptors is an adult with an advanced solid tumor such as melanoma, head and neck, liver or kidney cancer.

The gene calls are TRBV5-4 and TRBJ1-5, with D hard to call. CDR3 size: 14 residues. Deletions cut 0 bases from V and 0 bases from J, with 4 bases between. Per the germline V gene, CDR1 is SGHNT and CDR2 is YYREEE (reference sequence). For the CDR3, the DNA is TGTGCCAGCAGCTTGGGGGGTAGCAATCAGCCCCAGCATTTT. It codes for CASSLGGSNQPQHF. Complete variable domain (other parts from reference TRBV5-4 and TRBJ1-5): ETGVTQSPTHLIKTRGQQVTLRCSSQSGHNTVSWYQQALGQGPQFIFQYYREEENGRGNFPPRFSGLQFPNYSSELNVNALELDDSALYLCASSLGGSNQPQHFGDGTRLSIL.

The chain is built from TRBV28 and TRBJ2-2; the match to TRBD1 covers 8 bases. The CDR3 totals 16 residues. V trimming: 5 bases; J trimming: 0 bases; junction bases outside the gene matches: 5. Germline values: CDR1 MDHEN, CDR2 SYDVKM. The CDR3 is CASSGWDRTNTGELFF. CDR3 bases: TGTGCCAGCAGTGGATGGGACAGGACGAACACCGGGGAGCTGTTTTTT.

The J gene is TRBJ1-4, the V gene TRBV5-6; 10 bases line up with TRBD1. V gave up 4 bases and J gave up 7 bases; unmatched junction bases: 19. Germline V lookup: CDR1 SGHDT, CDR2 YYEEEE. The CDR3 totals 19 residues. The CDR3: CASSPRAGQGTFRSEKLFF. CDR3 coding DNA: TGTGCCAGCAGCCCCCGAGCGGGACAGGGGACGTTTCGGTCTGAAAAACTGTTTTTT.

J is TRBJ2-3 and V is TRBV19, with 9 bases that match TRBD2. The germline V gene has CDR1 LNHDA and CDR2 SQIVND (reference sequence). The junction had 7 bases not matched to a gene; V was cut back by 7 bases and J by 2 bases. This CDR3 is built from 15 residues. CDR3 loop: CASKWSGGITDTQYF. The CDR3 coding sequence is TGTGCCAGTAAATGGAGCGGGGGGATCACAGATACGCAGTATTTT.

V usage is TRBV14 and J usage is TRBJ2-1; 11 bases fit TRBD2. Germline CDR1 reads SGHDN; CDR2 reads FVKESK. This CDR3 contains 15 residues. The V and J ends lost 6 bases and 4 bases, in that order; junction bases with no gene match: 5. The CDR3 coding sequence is TGTGCCAGCAGACAGACTAGCGGGACTTACAATGAGCAGTTCTTC. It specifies CASRQTSGTYNEQFF.

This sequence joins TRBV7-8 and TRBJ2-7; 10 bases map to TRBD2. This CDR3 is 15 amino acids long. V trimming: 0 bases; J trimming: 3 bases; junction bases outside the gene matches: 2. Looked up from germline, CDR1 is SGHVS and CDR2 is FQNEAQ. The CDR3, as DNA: TGTGCCAGCAGCTTAGCTAGCGGGGGGATCTACGAGCAGTACTTC. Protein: CASSLASGGIYEQYF.

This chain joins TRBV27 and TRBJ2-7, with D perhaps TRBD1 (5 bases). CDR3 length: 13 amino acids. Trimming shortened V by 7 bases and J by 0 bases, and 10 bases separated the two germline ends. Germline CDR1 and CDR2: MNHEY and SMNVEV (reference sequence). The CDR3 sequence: CASIGAPSYEQYF. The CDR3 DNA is TGTGCCAGCATTGGGGCCCCCTCCTACGAGCAGTACTTC.

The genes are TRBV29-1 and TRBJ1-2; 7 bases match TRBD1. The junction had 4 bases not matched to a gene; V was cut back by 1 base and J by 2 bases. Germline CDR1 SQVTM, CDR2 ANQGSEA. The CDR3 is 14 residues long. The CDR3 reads CSVEGTGENYGYTF. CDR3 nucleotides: TGCAGCGTTGAAGGGACAGGCGAAAACTATGGCTACACCTTC.

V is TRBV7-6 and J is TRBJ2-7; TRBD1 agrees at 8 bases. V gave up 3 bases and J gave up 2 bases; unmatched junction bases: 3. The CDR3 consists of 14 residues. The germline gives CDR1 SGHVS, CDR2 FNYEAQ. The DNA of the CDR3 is TGTGCCAGCAGCTTCCGGGACAGGACCTACGAGCAGTACTTC. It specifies CASSFRDRTYEQYF.

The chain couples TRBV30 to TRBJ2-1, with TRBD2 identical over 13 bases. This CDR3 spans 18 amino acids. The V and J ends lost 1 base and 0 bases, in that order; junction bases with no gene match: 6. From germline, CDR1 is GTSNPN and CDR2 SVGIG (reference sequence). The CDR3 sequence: CAWSGLAGGKNSYNEQFF. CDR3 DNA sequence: TGTGCCTGGAGTGGACTAGCGGGGGGCAAAAACTCCTACAATGAGCAGTTCTTC.

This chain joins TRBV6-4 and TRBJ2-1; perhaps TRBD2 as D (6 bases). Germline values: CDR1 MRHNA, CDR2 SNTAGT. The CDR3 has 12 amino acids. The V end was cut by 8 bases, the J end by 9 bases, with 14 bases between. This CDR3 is CASGRTWGEQFF. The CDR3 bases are TGTGCCAGCGGGAGGACATGGGGTGAGCAGTTCTTC.

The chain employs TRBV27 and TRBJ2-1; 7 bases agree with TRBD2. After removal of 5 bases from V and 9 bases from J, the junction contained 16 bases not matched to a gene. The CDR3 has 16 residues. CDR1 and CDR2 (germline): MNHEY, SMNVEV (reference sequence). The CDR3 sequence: CASSPLGRMTIREQFF. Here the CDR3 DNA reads TGTGCCAGCAGTCCCCTCGGGAGGATGACAATTCGTGAGCAGTTCTTC.

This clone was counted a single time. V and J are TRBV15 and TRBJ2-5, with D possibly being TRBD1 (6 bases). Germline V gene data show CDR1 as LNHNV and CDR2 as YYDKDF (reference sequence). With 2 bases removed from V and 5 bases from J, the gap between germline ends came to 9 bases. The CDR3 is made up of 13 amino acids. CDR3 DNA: TGTGCCACCAGCAGAACAGGGCCTGAGACCCAGTACTTC. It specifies CATSRTGPETQYF.

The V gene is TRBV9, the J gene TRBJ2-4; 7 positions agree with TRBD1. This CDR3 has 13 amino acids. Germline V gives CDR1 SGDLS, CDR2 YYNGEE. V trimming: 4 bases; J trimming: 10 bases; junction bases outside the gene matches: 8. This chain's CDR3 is CASSPGTEIIQYF. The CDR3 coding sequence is TGTGCCAGCAGCCCCGGGACAGAAATTATTCAGTACTTC.

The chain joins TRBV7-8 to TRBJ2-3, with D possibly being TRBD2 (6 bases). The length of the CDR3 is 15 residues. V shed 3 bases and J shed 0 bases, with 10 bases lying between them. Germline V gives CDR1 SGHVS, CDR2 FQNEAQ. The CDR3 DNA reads TGTGCCAGCAGCTTGGGACTGTCTAGCACAGATACGCAGTATTTT. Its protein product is CASSLGLSSTDTQYF.